A selection of T cell receptor beta chains follows, all from one sample in a study of CXCR3-negative and CXCR3-positive naive CD8 T cells. TCRdb reprocessed the 5' RACE reads and stores each CDR3 protein as one record, lacking DNA. The table for this sample gives about 38,000 distinct CDR3 sequences. The sequenced material came from memory CD8+ T cells from blood. The receptors derive from a human donor in good health. Some clones in this sample may be carry-over from other donors' samples. Both conserved end residues are part of each CDR3. Fields, in order: V gene, J gene, CDR3 protein.

TRBV29-1	TRBJ2-2	CSVYGPTGELFF
TRBV29-1	TRBJ2-1	CSVEFGLDVEQFF
TRBV28	TRBJ2-2	CASSPSGVTGELFF
TRBV19	TRBJ2-2	CASSIVGLANGELFF
TRBV29-1	TRBJ2-7	CSVEGDSYEQYF
TRBV13	TRBJ2-5	CASSSLYSGDSGTQYF
TRBV28	TRBJ2-3	CASSALDSSGTDTQYF
TRBV7-9	TRBJ2-7	CASSFNNRDSSYEQYF
TRBV21-1	TRBJ2-3	CASSPLTRTGNDTQYF
TRBV20-1	TRBJ2-1	CSANRPLGGWNEQFF
TRBV4-1	TRBJ2-7	CASSPGVLAGDEQYF
TRBV28	TRBJ2-1	CASRLSSGSYNEQFF
TRBV29-1	TRBJ2-1	CSVEDPGQGGPYNEQFF
TRBV4-3	TRBJ2-1	CASSQGGQGYGIPEQFF
TRBV28	TRBJ2-2	CASRRFTGELFF
TRBV7-9	TRBJ2-7	CASSLAYGDSSYEQYF
TRBV4-2	TRBJ2-1	CASSQDWEAGGNNEQFF
TRBV7-9	TRBJ2-5	CASSLQGFGQETQYF
TRBV29-1	TRBJ1-5	CSVEEQSNQPQHF
TRBV28	TRBJ2-2	CASSPSLASGLTGELFF
TRBV29-1	TRBJ1-2	CSVVPVIGAGDTMYGYTF
TRBV6-2/TRBV6-3	TRBJ1-1	CASSYVPNTEAFF
TRBV7-9	TRBJ2-7	CASSLAESTYEQYF